These 26 T cell receptor beta chains were all obtained from the same sample, sequenced in a study of T cells after yellow fever vaccination. Each CDR3 protein gets one entry after TCRdb re-called the 5' RACE reads with MiXCR. The table lists hundreds of thousands of distinct CDR3 sequences, 18% of them singletons. Sequencing used PBMCs, obtained before the yellow fever booster vaccination. The receptor source for this set is a young man who received the YFV17D yellow fever vaccine.

This chain links TRBV20-1 with TRBJ1-4; D gene unclear. The CDR3 has 14 residues. Per germline, CDR1 DFQATT and CDR2 SNEGSKA (reference sequence). Between the trimmed V and J ends, which lost 2 bases and 5 bases, there was a span of 12 bases. This CDR3 reads CSARRTPGNEKLFF. The DNA of the CDR3 is TGCAGTGCTAGACGTACACCCGGGAATGAAAAACTGTTTTTT.

In its sample, this clonotype was seen a few times. The CDR3 spells CASSYPGTQYF. Here the CDR3 DNA reads TGTGCCAGCAGTTACCCGGGGACCCAGTACTTC. V and J are TRBV6-5 and TRBJ2-5; D is uncertain. This CDR3 comprises 11 residues. Germline CDR1 and CDR2: MNHEY and SVGAGI. The V end lost 2 bases, the J end lost 7 bases, and 5 bases lay between the germline ends.

This clonotype has a handful of counts. This chain uses TRBV6-2 or TRBV6-3 with TRBJ2-5; D is perhaps TRBD1 or TRBD2 (6 bases each). The V end was cut by 2 bases, the J end by 4 bases, with 8 bases between. This CDR3 comprises 13 residues. Looked up from germline, CDR1 is MNHEY and CDR2 is SVGEGT. CDR3 region: CASSYGGPETQYF. DNA of the CDR3: TGTGCCAGCAGTTACGGGGGGCCAGAGACCCAGTACTTC.

This clonotype was detected only a few times. The chain uses TRBV4-2 and TRBJ2-1; D gene ambiguous. The CDR3 has 15 amino acids. From germline, CDR1 is LGHNA and CDR2 YNFKEQ. V gave up 4 bases and J gave up 0 bases, with 10 bases separating them. The CDR3, as DNA: TGTGCCAGCAGCCCGCGACCAGACTCCTACAATGAGCAGTTCTTC. Protein product: CASSPRPDSYNEQFF.

This clonotype was seen a handful of times. The chain is built from TRBV4-1 and TRBJ1-1; no definite D call. Germline-derived CDR1 and CDR2 are MGHRA and YSYEKL. V was pared by 0 bases and J by 11 bases, with 10 bases between. The CDR3 contains 12 residues. This CDR3 reads CASSQDSIRAFF. The CDR3 DNA reads as TGCGCCAGCAGCCAAGATAGTATAAGGGCTTTCTTT.

Only a few counts were recorded for this clonotype. This chain joins TRBV5-1 and TRBJ2-3; 13 nucleotides match TRBD2. Germline V CDR1 and CDR2: SGHRS, YFSETQ. The length of the CDR3 is 14 residues. Germline trimming cut 4 bases from V and 6 bases from J; bases unmatched to any gene: 2. The DNA for the CDR3 is TGCGCCAGCAGCCAGACTAGCGGGGGGGATACGCAGTATTTT. Protein product: CASSQTSGGDTQYF.

The CDR3 is CSGRMEMYGYTF. In nucleotides, the CDR3 is TGCAGCGGCCGAATGGAGATGTATGGCTACACCTTC. The genes are TRBV29-1 and TRBJ1-2; no reliable D call. Looked up from germline, CDR1 is SQVTM and CDR2 is ANQGSEA. V was shortened by 7 bases and J by 5 bases, with 14 bases between the two germline ends. The CDR3 is made up of 12 amino acids.

This clonotype has a handful of counts. The V call is TRBV9, the J call TRBJ2-4; D unclear. CDR3 length: 14 amino acids. The ends were cut back, 4 bases at V and 8 bases at J, with 16 bases in the middle. Germline V gives CDR1 SGDLS, CDR2 YYNGEE. The CDR3 bases are TGTGCCAGCAGCCCCACGTGGGGTTTGGACATTCAGTACTTC. Translated: CASSPTWGLDIQYF.

This clonotype came up a few times. The chain combines TRBV10-3 with TRBJ1-1; D is unclear. Germline V lookup: CDR1 ENHRY, CDR2 SYGVKD. CDR3 length: 14 residues. V was cut by 4 bases and J by 2 bases, with 11 bases left in between. This CDR3 reads CAISAALGNTEAFF. The CDR3 coding sequence is TGTGCCATCAGTGCGGCACTAGGAAACACTGAAGCTTTCTTT.

This clonotype was observed a few times. V and J are TRBV11-2 and TRBJ1-3; D uncertain. CDR1 is SGHAT, CDR2 FQNNGV, per germline. V was clipped by 1 base and J by 0 bases, with 13 bases between them. CDR3 length: 17 residues. CDR3 residues: CASSLGYDRPSGNTIYF. CDR3 DNA: TGTGCCAGCAGCTTAGGCTACGACCGACCCTCTGGAAACACCATATATTTT. Variable domain in full (rest from reference TRBV11-2 and TRBJ1-3): EAGVAQSPRYKIIEKRQSVAFWCNPISGHATLYWYQQILGQGPKLLIQFQNNGVVDDSQLPKDRFSAERLKGVDSTLKIQPAKLEDSAVYLCASSLGYDRPSGNTIYFGEGSWLTVV.

The chain uses TRBV6-6 and TRBJ1-5; 7 positions match TRBD1. The germline V gene encodes CDR1 MNHNY and CDR2 SVGAGI (reference sequence). The CDR3 covers 15 residues. The V and J ends lost 2 bases and 5 bases, in that order; junction bases with no gene match: 6. CDR3 coding DNA: TGTGCCAGCAGTTACCCACGCCAGGGGGATCAGCCCCAGCATTTT. As protein: CASSYPRQGDQPQHF.

This clonotype appeared a few times. J is TRBJ2-5 and V is TRBV7-2, with D perhaps TRBD2 (6 bases). Trimming cost V 1 base and J 5 bases, with 11 bases left between them. The CDR3 covers 14 residues. The germline V gene has CDR1 SGHTA and CDR2 FQGNSA. CDR3 loop: CASSLVSGPETQYF. The DNA for the CDR3 is TGTGCCAGCAGCTTAGTCAGCGGGCCGGAGACCCAGTACTTC.

This clonotype was counted between two and nine times. The chain combines TRBV10-3 with TRBJ2-6; D is ambiguous. The ends were cut back, 6 bases at V and 2 bases at J, with 11 bases in the middle. The CDR3 is made up of 15 amino acids. CDR1 is ENHRY and CDR2 is SYGVKD in the germline V gene. CDR3 DNA: TGTGCCATCAGCGAAAGGGTCGCTGGGGCCAACGTCCTGACTTTC. It encodes CAISERVAGANVLTF.

In this sample, this clonotype turned up a few times. The chain recombines TRBV7-2 with TRBJ2-5; perhaps TRBD1 as D (6 bases). The V and J ends lost 3 bases and 2 bases respectively, with 22 bases between them. CDR1 and CDR2 from the germline V gene are SGHTA and FQGNSA. The CDR3 totals 18 residues. As DNA, the CDR3 is TGTGCCAGCAGCTTCTGGCCGACAGGTCCCTTCCGGCAAGAGACCCAGTACTTC. Translation gives CASSFWPTGPFRQETQYF.

V and J are TRBV5-8 and TRBJ1-1, with D unresolved. Germline CDR1 SGHTS, CDR2 YDEGEE. The CDR3 sequence is 13 residues long. V lost 0 bases and J lost 7, with 10 bases in between. For the CDR3, the DNA is TGTGCCAGCAGCTTGGTGCTCCCAAATGAAGCTTTCTTT. This codes for CASSLVLPNEAFF.

The chain combines TRBV28 with TRBJ1-5, with D possibly being TRBD1 (5 bases). The length of the CDR3 is 15 residues. Germline V CDR1 and CDR2: MDHEN, SYDVKM. Trimming shortened V by 6 bases and J by 5 bases, and 17 bases separated the two germline ends. The CDR3 sequence: CASSRWGTYDQPQHF. The CDR3 region has the DNA TGTGCCAGCAGCCGGTGGGGGACGTACGATCAGCCCCAGCATTTT. The full variable domain, rest sourced from reference TRBV28 and TRBJ1-5, is DVKVTQSSRYLVKRTGEKVFLECVQDMDHENMFWYRQDPGLGLRLIYFSYDVKMKEKGDIPEGYSVSREKKERFSLILESASTNQTSMYLCASSRWGTYDQPQHFGDGTRLSIL.

This clonotype was detected a few times. For the CDR3, the DNA is TGTGCCAGCAGGACGGGGCCTTCCTACGAGCAGTACTTC. It encodes CASRTGPSYEQYF. The rearrangement uses TRBV6-5 and TRBJ2-7, with D perhaps TRBD1 or TRBD2 (5 bases each). Germline assignment: CDR1 MNHEY and CDR2 SVGAGI. This CDR3 comprises 13 residues. Trimming took off 6 bases at V and 1 base at J, with 10 bases between the two ends.

The chain recombines TRBV6-5 with TRBJ1-5; D is possibly TRBD1 (5 bases). V was trimmed by 4 bases and J by 0 bases, leaving 19 bases between them. The CDR3 runs to 18 residues. Germline V lookup: CDR1 MNHEY, CDR2 SVGAGI. The CDR3 reads CASSWRPPGGYSNQPQHF. Here the CDR3 DNA reads TGTGCCAGCAGTTGGAGACCCCCCGGGGGTTATAGCAATCAGCCCCAGCATTTT.

In its sample, this clonotype was seen once. This chain connects TRBV5-1 to TRBJ2-1; D perhaps matches TRBD1 (5 bases). This CDR3 has 15 amino acids. The ends were cut back, 0 bases at V and 6 bases at J, with 13 bases in the middle. Germline V CDR1 and CDR2: SGHRS, YFSETQ. In DNA, the CDR3 is TGCGCCAGCAGCTTGGCCTTGGGGCAGGGCAATGAGCAGTTCTTC. This codes for CASSLALGQGNEQFF.

Ten or more counts support this clonotype. The junction departs from germline at one end; a sequencing error may be responsible. The chain combines TRBV20-1 with TRBJ1-6, with 7 nucleotides matching TRBD1. This CDR3 spans 14 amino acids. Germline lookup yields CDR1 DFQATT and CDR2 SNEGSKA (reference sequence). The CDR3 DNA reads TGCAGTGCCGAAGGAGGGGGCTATGATTCACCCCTCCACTTT. Encoded protein: CSAEGGGYDSPLHF.

This rearrangement joins TRBV7-2 to TRBJ2-4; TRBD2 is a possible D gene (6 bases). Germline-derived CDR1 and CDR2 are SGHTA and FQGNSA. The CDR3 runs to 16 residues. The V end lost 5 bases, the J end lost 0 bases, and 14 bases lay between the germline ends. CDR3 in amino acids: CASSPGGFIAKNIQYF. CDR3 nucleotide sequence: TGTGCCAGCAGCCCAGGAGGGTTTATAGCCAAAAACATTCAGTACTTC.

This clonotype was recorded a few times. V usage is TRBV24-1 and J usage is TRBJ2-5; TRBD1 aligns across 7 bases. With 4 bases clipped from V and 2 bases from J, the junction kept 3 bases outside the gene matches. The germline gives CDR1 KGHDR, CDR2 SFDVKD. The CDR3 has 14 residues. CDR3 nucleotide sequence: TGTGCCACCAGTGAAACAGGGGCTCAAGAGACCCAGTACTTC. Translating gives CATSETGAQETQYF.

This clonotype was detected a few times. The rearrangement uses TRBV6-9 and TRBJ1-2; D is perhaps TRBD1 (6 bases). Germline values: CDR1 MNHGY, CDR2 SVAAGI. The CDR3 length is 15 residues. V was trimmed by 11 bases and J by 0 bases, leaving 19 bases between them. The CDR3 region is CALRDRDTSNYGYTF. Written as DNA, the CDR3 is TGTGCCTTACGAGACCGGGACACGTCTAACTATGGCTACACCTTC.

This clonotype has a handful of counts. The chain is built from TRBV29-1 and TRBJ2-1, with D perhaps assigned TRBD1 or TRBD2 (5 bases each). V was cut by 6 bases and J by 3 bases, with 24 bases left in between. CDR3 size: 17 residues. CDR1 SQVTM and CDR2 ANQGSEA come from the germline V gene. The CDR3 protein is CSVEIYARGEDYNEQFF. The CDR3, as DNA: TGCAGCGTCGAAATCTACGCGAGGGGAGAAGACTACAATGAGCAGTTCTTC.

This clonotype was seen more than once but under ten times. The rearrangement uses TRBV5-1 and TRBJ2-2; no definite D call. CDR3 length: 17 residues. CDR1 and CDR2 from the germline V gene are SGHRS and YFSETQ. V was clipped by 0 bases and J by 2 bases, with 14 bases between them. Written as DNA, the CDR3 is TGCGCCAGCAGCTTGGGACCGGCCAGCAGCAACACCGGGGAGCTGTTTTTT. Protein: CASSLGPASSNTGELFF.

This chain joins TRBV12-3 or TRBV12-4 and TRBJ2-5, with 9 bases matching TRBD2. This CDR3 has 16 amino acids. V lost 1 base and J lost 5; bases outside the gene matches: 8. The CDR3 DNA reads as TGTGCCAGCAGTTTAGACGGCGGGGGGGCTGGTGAGACCCAGTACTTC. Translation gives CASSLDGGGAGETQYF.